This is a list of T cell receptor beta chains from one sample in a study of response to subunit inactivated influenza vaccine. MiXCR was run by TCRdb on the RT-PCR reads, yielding one entry per CDR3 protein. Of 700,000 to 900,000 distinct CDR3 sequences in the sample, less than 25% were seen once. Sequences were derived from PBMCs from blood, sampled 5 to 6 days after vaccination. These receptors were collected from a man aged 45-65 years who received an inactivated influenza vaccine. CDR3s include the opening cysteine and the closing phenylalanine or tryptophan. D genes are given only for firm matches. For some rows the clone size is stated as once, few or many, or as a class when expanded; others skip it.

j_call,clone_size,d_call,v_call,cdr3_aa,cdr3_nt
TRBJ2-5,NA,TRBD2,TRBV4-2,CASSRGTSGIGGETQYF,TGTGCCAGCAGCCGAGGCACTAGCGGGATCGGGGGAGAGACCCAGTACTTC
TRBJ2-5,few,NA,TRBV5-1,CASSHRIEETQYF,TGCGCCAGCAGCCACCGAATAGAGGAGACCCAGTACTTC
TRBJ1-4,NA,NA,TRBV6-1,CASSGPSGGRNEKLFF,TGTGCCAGCAGCGGCCCTTCCGGGGGGCGAAATGAAAAACTGTTTTTT
TRBJ1-6,few,NA,TRBV6-5,CASSYSTGNSPLHF,TGTGCCAGCAGTTACTCGACAGGAAATTCACCCCTCCACTTT
TRBJ2-1,NA,TRBD2,TRBV14,CASSQSRLADYNEQFF,TGTGCCAGCAGCCAATCCCGACTAGCGGACTACAATGAGCAGTTCTTC
TRBJ1-3,NA,NA,TRBV10-3,CAIRDEDSGNTIYF,TGTGCCATCAGAGATGAGGATTCTGGAAACACCATATATTTT
TRBJ2-7,NA,TRBD1,TRBV7-2,CASSPRQGTYEEQYF,TGTGCCAGCAGCCCCAGACAGGGTACCTACGAAGAGCAGTACTTC
TRBJ2-1,few,NA,TRBV30,CASLRDASYNEQFF,TGTGCCAGCCTCCGGGACGCGAGCTACAATGAGCAGTTCTTC
TRBJ2-2,few,NA,TRBV15,CATSRELTFNTGELFF,TGTGCCACCAGCAGAGAGTTGACTTTTAACACCGGGGAGCTGTTTTTT
TRBJ2-7,NA,TRBD1,TRBV24-1,CATSHGTGSEEQYF,TGTGCCACCAGTCACGGGACAGGGTCGGAGGAGCAGTACTTC
TRBJ2-1,NA,NA,TRBV30,CASTRVEQFF,TGTGCCTCAACCCGAGTTGAGCAGTTCTTC
TRBJ1-2,few,NA,TRBV4-3,CASSQDPYNEGTGYTF,TGCGCCAGCAGCCAAGATCCCTACAACGAGGGAACTGGCTACACCTTC
TRBJ1-5,NA,NA,TRBV6-5,CASILNSNQPQHF,TGTGCCAGCATTTTAAATAGCAATCAGCCCCAGCATTTT
TRBJ2-3,few,NA,TRBV4-2,CASSQERRGDTQYF,TGTGCCAGCAGCCAAGAGCGTAGGGGAGATACGCAGTATTTT
TRBJ2-1,few,NA,TRBV3-1,CASSTPTGNDNEQFF,TGTGCCAGCAGCACACCTACAGGGAACGACAATGAGCAGTTCTTC
TRBJ2-1,many,TRBD2,TRBV7-2,CASSLAGGLYNEQFF,TGCGCCAGCAGCTTAGCGGGAGGCCTATACAATGAGCAGTTCTTC
TRBJ2-1,NA,TRBD2,TRBV7-9,CASSSMGGSSYNEQFF,TGTGCCAGCAGCTCGATGGGCGGGAGTTCCTACAATGAGCAGTTCTTC
TRBJ1-2,NA,NA,TRBV2,CASRAEDLVNYGYTF,TGTGCCAGCAGAGCCGAGGACCTGGTAAACTATGGCTACACCTTC
TRBJ1-2,NA,NA,TRBV9,CASSVSSGRSYGYTF,TGTGCCAGCAGCGTATCTTCCGGGAGATCTTATGGCTACACCTTC
TRBJ1-1,few,NA,TRBV7-2,CASTRVGKNTEAFF,TGTGCCAGCACCCGAGTTGGAAAGAACACTGAAGCTTTCTTT
TRBJ2-1,NA,TRBD2,TRBV27,CASTSGGAGGYNEQFF,TGTGCCAGCACTAGCGGGGGGGCCGGAGGGTACAATGAGCAGTTCTTC
TRBJ2-1,NA,NA,TRBV2,CASSEGQASYNEQFF,TGTGCCAGCAGTGAAGGACAGGCCTCCTACAATGAGCAGTTCTTC
TRBJ1-1,few,NA,TRBV3-1,CASSQGRGVTEAFF,TGTGCCAGCAGCCAAGGGAGGGGTGTCACTGAAGCTTTCTTT
TRBJ2-1,many,TRBD1,TRBV20-1,CSARMLDRAYNEQFF,TGCAGTGCTAGGATGTTGGACAGGGCCTACAATGAGCAGTTCTTC
TRBJ2-1,many,TRBD2,TRBV7-6,CASSLAVAGASYNEQFF,TGTGCCAGCAGCTTAGCGGTAGCGGGGGCCTCCTACAATGAGCAGTTCTTC
TRBJ1-2,many,NA,TRBV24-1,CATSDLRGGGYTF,TGTGCCACCAGTGATTTGAGGGGAGGAGGCTACACCTTC
TRBJ2-3,few,NA,TRBV6-5,CASSYRDPTDTQYF,TGTGCCAGCAGTTATCGAGACCCCACAGATACGCAGTATTTT
TRBJ2-3,few,NA,TRBV28,CASLGGTSTDTQYF,TGTGCCAGCCTTGGGGGGACTAGCACAGATACGCAGTATTTT
TRBJ2-2,few,TRBD1,TRBV20-1,CSARDWDRNTGELFF,TGCAGTGCTAGAGATTGGGACAGGAACACCGGGGAGCTGTTTTTT
TRBJ1-2,NA,TRBD1,TRBV12-3/TRBV12-4,CASSWDRSGYTF,TGTGCCAGCAGTTGGGACAGGAGTGGCTACACCTTC
TRBJ2-7,few,NA,TRBV6-1,CASMNYEQYF,TGTGCCAGCATGAACTACGAGCAGTACTTC
TRBJ2-5,NA,NA,TRBV28,CASSTRVASLGETQYF,TGTGCCAGCAGTACCCGGGTCGCTTCTCTAGGGGAGACCCAGTACTTC
TRBJ2-1,NA,TRBD1,TRBV28,CASSSGDRSTYNEQFF,TGTGCCAGCAGCTCGGGGGACAGGTCGACTTACAATGAGCAGTTCTTC
TRBJ1-4,NA,TRBD1,TRBV7-9,CASSLDRGLNEKLFF,TGTGCCAGCAGCCTCGACAGGGGGCTCAATGAAAAACTGTTTTTT
TRBJ1-2,NA,NA,TRBV15,CATSSSPGTGGGYTF,TGTGCCACCAGCAGCAGTCCGGGCACCGGAGGAGGCTACACCTTC
TRBJ2-1,few,TRBD1,TRBV12-3/TRBV12-4,CASSRDRFDGQFF,TGTGCCAGCAGTCGGGACAGGTTCGATGGGCAGTTCTTC
TRBJ2-2,NA,NA,TRBV9,CASSVSRGATGELFF,TGTGCCAGCAGCGTAAGCCGGGGTGCCACCGGGGAGCTGTTTTTT
TRBJ1-2,NA,TRBD1,TRBV27,CASSLGRTGNRGYTF,TGTGCCAGCAGTTTGGGCCGGACAGGCAACAGGGGCTACACCTTC